These 29 T cell receptor beta chains were sequenced from one sample in a study of CD8 T cells in Susac syndrome. An amount of RNA that ranged from roughly 0.45 to 1 ug was reverse transcribed with random hexamers. A single record per CDR3 protein comes from TCRdb applying MiXCR to the immunoSEQ multiplex PCR reads. The profile shows around 200,000 distinct CDR3 sequences, 95% of them singletons. Specimen: CD4+ T cells from PBMCs. The receptors come from a human donor with multiple sclerosis.

In the case of this clonotype: Mismatch with germline at one junction end may stem from a read error. The chain is built from TRBV29-1 and TRBJ1-1; D call uncertain. Germline V gives CDR1 SQVTM, CDR2 ANQGSEA. The CDR3 spans 12 residues. CDR3 in amino acids: CSAETNINLAFF. Written as DNA, the CDR3 is TGCAGCGCTGAAACGAACATTAATTTAGCTTTCTTT.

This sequence joins TRBV3-1 and TRBJ1-6, with D possibly TRBD1 on 5 matching bases. CDR1 is LGHDT, CDR2 YNNKEL, per germline (reference sequence). This CDR3 contains 14 residues. V was trimmed by 3 bases and J by 6 bases, leaving 9 bases between them. The CDR3 coding sequence is TGTGCCAGCAGCCAGAAGGGACTTAATTCACCCCTCCACTTT. Residues: CASSQKGLNSPLHF. The full variable domain, rest sourced from reference TRBV3-1 and TRBJ1-6, is DTAVSQTPKYLVTQMGNDKSIKCEQNLGHDTMYWYKQDSKKFLKIMFSYNNKELIINETVPNRFSPKSPDKAHLNLHINSLELGDSAVYFCASSQKGLNSPLHFGNGTRLTVT.

The genes are TRBV6-5 and TRBJ2-5; 8 bases are a match to TRBD1. CDR3 length: 14 residues. The ends lost 6 bases at V and 7 bases at J; junction bases unmatched: 10. Germline CDR1 and CDR2: MNHEY and SVGAGI. CDR3 in amino acids: CASREDRGPGTQYF. The CDR3 DNA reads as TGTGCCAGCAGAGAAGACAGGGGTCCCGGGACCCAGTACTTC.

The chain uses TRBV5-1 and TRBJ1-2; 8 bases match TRBD1. CDR3 length: 14 residues. Looked up from germline, CDR1 is SGHRS and CDR2 is YFSETQ. With V trimmed by 4 bases and J by 3 bases, 5 bases remained unmatched. The CDR3 sequence: CASSPTTGDYGYTF. CDR3 nucleotides: TGCGCCAGCAGCCCTACGACAGGGGACTATGGCTACACCTTC.

This chain connects TRBV6-6 to TRBJ2-3; weak D call: TRBD1 (5 bases). CDR1 is MNHNY and CDR2 is SVGAGI in the germline V gene (reference sequence). Trimming took 2 bases from V and 3 from J, leaving 12 bases between them. The CDR3 loop spans 15 amino acids. The CDR3 spells CASSYGQGETDTQYF. Written as DNA, the CDR3 is TGTGCCAGCAGTTACGGTCAGGGTGAGACAGATACGCAGTATTTT.

Only one count was recorded for this clonotype. The CDR3 DNA reads as TGCAGTGCTCCCCTCCGGGGGGGCCCTTCCTACGAGCAGTACTTC. Its translation is CSAPLRGGPSYEQYF. The chain joins TRBV20-1 to TRBJ2-7; 8 nucleotides match TRBD2. This CDR3 spans 15 amino acids. Germline values: CDR1 DFQATT, CDR2 SNEGSKA (reference sequence). Unmatched junction bases numbered 10, after V lost 5 bases and J lost 1 base.

In its sample, this clonotype was seen once. The rearrangement uses TRBV7-2 and TRBJ2-3; 10 nucleotides align to TRBD2. After removal of 2 bases from V and 3 bases from J, the junction contained 5 bases not matched to a gene. The CDR3 sequence is 16 residues long. Germline CDR1 and CDR2: SGHTA and FQGNSA. CDR3 sequence reads: CASSLISSGGTDTQYF. In DNA form, the CDR3 reads TGTGCCAGCAGCTTAATATCTAGCGGGGGAACAGATACGCAGTATTTT.

This chain links TRBV12-3 or TRBV12-4 with TRBJ1-6; D unclear. V dropped 2 bases and J dropped 3 bases, with 8 bases sitting between them. The CDR3 spans 15 residues. The CDR3, as DNA: TGTGCCAGCAGTTTATCCGGACTCTATAATTCACCCCTCCACTTT. Its translation is CASSLSGLYNSPLHF.

The chain combines TRBV7-6 with TRBJ1-1, with TRBD1 matching 7 bases. CDR1 and CDR2 from the germline V gene are SGHVS and FNYEAQ. This CDR3 comprises 12 residues. The V gene end was trimmed by 3 bases and the J gene end by 7 bases; junction bases not matched to a gene: 2. CDR3 residues: CASSFQGGEAFF. The CDR3 nucleotides are TGTGCCAGCAGCTTCCAGGGGGGTGAAGCTTTCTTT.

The genes are TRBV27 and TRBJ2-7; TRBD2 is a possible D gene (5 bases). Germline values: CDR1 MNHEY, CDR2 SMNVEV (reference sequence). V gave up 4 bases and J gave up 5 bases, with 27 bases separating them. The CDR3 runs to 18 residues. The CDR3, as DNA: TGTGCCAGCAGTTCTAAAGTGGAGGCTCTTAGCCCAATCGACGAGCAGTACTTC. Its protein is CASSSKVEALSPIDEQYF.

The rearrangement links TRBV30 to TRBJ1-5; 10 nucleotides align to TRBD1. CDR1 GTSNPN and CDR2 SVGIG come from the germline V gene (reference sequence). With V trimmed by 0 bases and J by 3 bases, 8 bases remained unmatched. The CDR3 runs to 17 residues. The CDR3 loop reads CAWSVGSGTGVNQPQHF. The CDR3 DNA reads as TGTGCCTGGAGTGTAGGATCGGGGACAGGGGTCAATCAGCCCCAGCATTTT.

The chain has TRBV18 and TRBJ2-5; D gene uncertain. The CDR3 covers 13 residues. CDR1 is KGHSH, CDR2 LQKENI, per germline. The V end lost 3 bases, the J end lost 9 bases, and 14 bases lay between the germline ends. CDR3 sequence (DNA): TGTGCCAGCTCACCGACCCAGGAAGATGCCCAGTACTTC. Protein: CASSPTQEDAQYF.

The chain uses TRBV12-3 or TRBV12-4 and TRBJ1-6, with D possibly being TRBD1 (6 bases). Trimming shortened V by 5 bases and J by 5 bases, and 13 bases separated the two germline ends. This CDR3 comprises 15 residues. CDR3 DNA sequence: TGTGCCAGCAGTCCAGCGGACAGAGATAATTCACCCCTCCACTTT. It yields the protein CASSPADRDNSPLHF.

This chain connects TRBV20-1 to TRBJ1-5; D is undetermined. V shed 4 bases and J shed 5 bases, with 9 bases lying between them. This CDR3 is 12 amino acids long. The germline CDR1 and CDR2 sequences are DFQATT and SNEGSKA (reference sequence). The CDR3, as DNA: TGCAGTGCTAATCTTCCCCATCAGCCCCAGCATTTT. This translates into CSANLPHQPQHF.

V is TRBV29-1 and J is TRBJ1-1; D call uncertain. The CDR3 is made up of 11 amino acids. Trimming shortened V by 6 bases and J by 3 bases, and 8 bases separated the two germline ends. Germline-derived CDR1 and CDR2 are SQVTM and ANQGSEA. The CDR3 nucleotides read TGCAGCGTAACAGCCCACACTGAAGCTTTCTTT. As protein: CSVTAHTEAFF.

The V call is TRBV29-1, the J call TRBJ1-4; weak D call: TRBD1 (5 bases). Germline-derived CDR1 and CDR2 are SQVTM and ANQGSEA. The CDR3 is 13 amino acids. The V end was cut by 4 bases, the J end by 8 bases, with 14 bases between. CDR3: CSVAGAWGEKLFF. The CDR3 DNA sequence: TGCAGCGTTGCCGGGGCCTGGGGGGAAAAACTGTTTTTT.

This rearrangement joins TRBV24-1 to TRBJ2-5; either TRBD1 or TRBD2 may fit D (5 bases each). V lost 5 bases and J lost 4, with 16 bases in between. CDR3 length: 15 residues. Germline V lookup: CDR1 KGHDR, CDR2 SFDVKD. CDR3 residues: CATSVGTAERETQYF. The CDR3 nucleotides are TGTGCCACCAGTGTTGGGACCGCCGAGCGAGAGACCCAGTACTTC.

The CDR3 is CASSFRQGEAQYF. CDR3 coding DNA: TGTGCCAGCAGCTTCCGACAGGGGGAGGCCCAGTACTTC. The chain is built from TRBV5-6 and TRBJ2-5, with 9 bases matching TRBD1. CDR1 and CDR2 (germline): SGHDT, YYEEEE. J lost 9 bases, V lost 2 bases, and 5 bases had no gene match. There are 13 residues in the CDR3.

This chain joins TRBV30 and TRBJ2-5; D gene ambiguous. This CDR3 has 12 residues. Germline CDR1 GTSNPN, CDR2 SVGIG (reference sequence). V gave up 2 bases and J gave up 2 bases, with 6 bases separating them. The CDR3 DNA reads as TGTGCCTGGAGTTTGCGGCAAGAGACCCAGTACTTC. This gives the protein CAWSLRQETQYF.

The rearrangement uses TRBV29-1 and TRBJ1-4; 7 nucleotides align to TRBD1. Germline values: CDR1 SQVTM, CDR2 ANQGSEA. This CDR3 is 13 amino acids long. Trimming took 6 bases from V and 5 from J; bases not matched to a gene: 6. CDR3 coding DNA: TGCAGCGTCGCCGGGACAGCGAATGAAAAACTGTTTTTT. This gives the protein CSVAGTANEKLFF.

The V gene is TRBV30, the J gene TRBJ1-6; no clear D. This CDR3 is built from 12 residues. V lost 4 bases, J lost 12 bases, and 13 bases lay in between. Germline V gene data show CDR1 as GTSNPN and CDR2 as SVGIG (reference sequence). The DNA for the CDR3 is TGTGCCTGGACTCCGGGCAACCTACCCCTCCACTTT. Translated, it gives CAWTPGNLPLHF. Together with reference TRBV30 and TRBJ1-6, the CDR3 gives the full variable domain: SQTIHQWPATLVQPVGSPLSLECTVEGTSNPNLYWYRQAAGRGLQLLFYSVGIGQISSEVPQNLSASRPQDRQFILSSKKLLLSDSGFYLCAWTPGNLPLHFGNGTRLTVT.

The rearrangement uses TRBV12-3 or TRBV12-4 and TRBJ1-5; D gene ambiguous. V was pared by 3 bases and J by 11 bases, with 8 bases between. The CDR3 spans 11 residues. The CDR3 DNA follows: TGTGCCAGCAGTTTTAGCTCAACCCAGCATTTT. Protein product: CASSFSSTQHF.

V is TRBV15 and J is TRBJ1-5; D uncertain. Trimming removed 3 bases from V and 5 bases from J, with 8 bases in between. CDR1 LNHNV and CDR2 YYDKDF come from the germline V gene (reference sequence). The CDR3 has 13 amino acids. The CDR3, as DNA: TGTGCCACCAGCAGTTTATTGGATCAGCCCCAGCATTTT. This encodes CATSSLLDQPQHF.

The chain has TRBV27 and TRBJ1-1; TRBD1 is a possible D gene (6 bases). Trimming shortened V by 4 bases and J by 4 bases, and 13 bases separated the two germline ends. Germline V gives CDR1 MNHEY, CDR2 SMNVEV (reference sequence). This CDR3 contains 14 residues. Here the CDR3 reads CASSSPDRFTEAFF. CDR3 nucleotides: TGTGCCAGCAGTTCGCCAGACAGGTTCACTGAAGCTTTCTTT.

The rearrangement links TRBV5-6 to TRBJ1-2, with D uncertain. Trimming shortened V by 4 bases and J by 6 bases, and 7 bases separated the two germline ends. The CDR3 totals 11 residues. The germline CDR1 and CDR2 sequences are SGHDT and YYEEEE. The DNA for the CDR3 is TGTGCCAGCAGCACCCGGAATGGCTACACCTTC. Translating gives CASSTRNGYTF.

Here the CDR3 reads CSALDRGNQPQHF. CDR3 bases: TGCAGCGCCTTAGACAGGGGCAATCAGCCCCAGCATTTT. The chain combines TRBV29-1 with TRBJ1-5; 7 nucleotides align to TRBD1. The CDR3 is 13 residues long. With 7 bases clipped from V and 2 bases from J, the junction kept 5 bases outside the gene matches. From germline, CDR1 is SQVTM and CDR2 ANQGSEA. Variable domain in full (rest from reference TRBV29-1 and TRBJ1-5): SAVISQKPSRDICQRGTSLTIQCQVDSQVTMMFWYRQQPGQSLTLIATANQGSEATYESGFVIDKFPISRPNLTFSTLTVSNMSPEDSSIYLCSALDRGNQPQHFGDGTRLSIL.

V usage is TRBV6-6 and J usage is TRBJ2-7; D is ambiguous. CDR3 length: 13 amino acids. Germline V gene sequence: CDR1 MNHNY, CDR2 SVGAGI (reference sequence). V lost 5 bases and J 0 bases, leaving 8 bases between the germline ends. The CDR3 sequence is CASSPDASYEQYV. The CDR3 nucleotides read TGTGCCAGCAGTCCCGACGCCTCCTACGAGCAGTACGTC.

This rearrangement joins TRBV15 to TRBJ1-1; D ambiguous. Trimming left V 6 bases short and J 0 bases short, with 14 bases between. Germline loops: CDR1 LNHNV, CDR2 YYDKDF (reference sequence). The CDR3 runs to 15 residues. CDR3: CATRYDVTLNTEAFF. CDR3 coding DNA: TGTGCCACCAGGTATGACGTCACATTGAACACTGAAGCTTTCTTT.

The chain combines TRBV29-1 with TRBJ2-5; D perhaps matches TRBD2 (6 bases). V was pared by 7 bases and J by 0 bases, with 12 bases between. Germline-derived CDR1 and CDR2 are SQVTM and ANQGSEA. The CDR3 is 13 residues long. The CDR3 DNA sequence: TGCAGCGAACGTGGGACTCACCAAGAGACCCAGTACTTC. Translation gives CSERGTHQETQYF.